The TCR beta chain under discussion was sequenced for a study of long-term antiretroviral therapy in people with HIV. General study results and limits: Dominating the repertoire at all time points were the clones that expanded before ART. An increase in diversity followed ART, yet levels stayed below transplant donor controls. Missing from the dataset were any data on ART adherence, viral resistance or therapy changes.

Germline assignment: CDR1 LGHNA and CDR2 YNFKEQ. V was trimmed by 0 bases and J by 8 bases, leaving 20 bases between them. This CDR3 spans 17 amino acids. Regarding this clone: The antigen is undetermined.

The libraries were made with immunoSEQ v3.0 at survey level. Sequencing efforts were directed toward about 35,000-50,000 T-cell genomes per sample. Libraries were prepared by immunoSEQ multiplex PCR; TCRdb keeps only in-frame clonotypes and omits some of them. The sample shows several thousand clones, 60% to 85% of them seen only once. This sequence was found in a man aged 40-50 years with HIV. This rearrangement joins TRBV4-2 to TRBJ2-4; TRBD1 is a possible D gene (6 bases). The specimen comprised unsorted PBMCs, sampled 0.6 years before starting antiretroviral therapy. CDR3 nucleotide sequence: TGTGCCAGCAGCCAAGATATGGGACACCCCTCAGTGGACATTCAGTACTTC. Its translation is CASSQDMGHPSVDIQYF.